This entry is about one T cell receptor (beta chain). The junction shows a germline mismatch at one end, possibly a read error. Looked up from germline, CDR1 is SEHNR and CDR2 is FQNEAQ (reference sequence). The CDR3 consists of 17 residues. These data come from a study of kidney transplant recipient with SARS-CoV-2 infection. Each CDR3 protein is one row after TCRdb ran MiXCR on the reads. The sample consists of under 250,000 distinct CDR3 sequences, 29% of them appearing once. This sequence joins TRBV7-9 and TRBJ1-1; TRBD1 matches at 10 bases. The source is a young adult male patient who had COVID-19 and was a kidney transplant recipient. The T cells may come from the graft donor. The material was a blood sample, obtained at baseline and on day 111 from a kidney transplant recipient. DNA of the CDR3: TGTGCCAGCAGCTTAGGCGAGACAGGGGGCGCGAACACTGAAGCCTTCTTT. As protein: CASSLGETGGANTEAFF. The variable domain in full, completed from reference TRBV7-9 and TRBJ1-1, reads DTGVSQNPRHKITKRGQNVTFRCDPISEHNRLYWYRQTLGQGPEFLTYFQNEAQLEKSRLLSDRFSAERPKGSFSTLEIQRTEQGDSAMYLCASSLGETGGANTEAFFGQGTRLTVV.